This T cell receptor (beta chain) was recovered during a study of Ad26.COV2.S vaccination and SARS-CoV-2 variants. As for the study in general: Donor allocation was to the COV1001 Ad26.COV2.S trial arm. Intramuscular Ad26.COV2.S doses were given once or twice, 56 days apart. Study-level points and caveats: Substantial response breadth was reportedly seen for spike-specific CD8+ and CD4+ T cells after vaccination.

Clones were read by immunoSEQ multiplex PCR, and TCRdb kept only the in-frame ones, dropping some. Of around 500,000 clones listed, 80% to 90% are singletons. As for this clone: The target antigen is unknown.

Germline V lookup: CDR1 MGHRA, CDR2 YSYEKL. V lost 0 bases to trimming and J lost 1 base, with 0 bases between them. There are 12 residues in the CDR3. Regarding treatment: roughly 20 received Ad26.COV2.S at low or high dose, single or two shots; five or six received placebo; per-sample allocation not given. The samples were gathered on day 63 after the first injection of vaccine or placebo. V is TRBV4-1 and J is TRBJ1-1; D call uncertain. The sample in question was peripheral blood, obtained in a trial of Ad26.COV2.S vaccine versus placebo. The sequence was collected from a person aged 18-65 years who received the Ad26.COV2.S COVID-19 vaccine or a placebo. The CDR3 reads CASSQENTEAFF. The CDR3 DNA sequence: TGCGCCAGCAGCCAAGAGAACACTGAAGCTTTCTTT.